This record looks at one TCR beta chain sequence and its context. This entry comes from a study of CD8 T cells in Susac syndrome. Random hexamers served to reverse transcribe roughly 0.5 to 1 ug RNA. Across 54 Vbeta and 13 Jbeta, immunoSEQ multiplex PCR amplified TCR beta CDR3. In TCRdb, the immunoSEQ multiplex PCR reads were re-called with MiXCR into one record per CDR3 protein. Of about 200,000 distinct CDR3 sequences in the sample, around 95% were seen once. The germline gives CDR1 MGHRA, CDR2 YSYEKL. The V segment lost 4 bases and the J segment 2 bases; nucleotides outside the gene matches: 3. This CDR3 is 14 amino acids long.

The sequence came from a human donor with multiple sclerosis. Sequenced input: CD4+ T cells from PBMCs. The chain carries TRBV4-1 and TRBJ2-3; TRBD1 matches at 7 bases. The chain's CDR3 is CASSPGQVTDTQYF. For the CDR3, the DNA is TGCGCCAGCAGCCCCGGACAGGTCACAGATACGCAGTATTTT.